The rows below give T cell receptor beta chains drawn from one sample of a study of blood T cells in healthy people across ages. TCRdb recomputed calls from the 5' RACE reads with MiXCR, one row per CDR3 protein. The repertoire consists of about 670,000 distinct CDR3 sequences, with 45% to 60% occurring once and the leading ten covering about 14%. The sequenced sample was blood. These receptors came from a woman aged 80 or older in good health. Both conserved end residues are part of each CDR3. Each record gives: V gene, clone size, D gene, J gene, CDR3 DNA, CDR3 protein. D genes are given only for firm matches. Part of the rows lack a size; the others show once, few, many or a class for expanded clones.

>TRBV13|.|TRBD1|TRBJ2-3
TGTGCCAGCAGCGTTCGGACAGGAGATCCTAGCACAGATACGCAGTATTTT
CASSVRTGDPSTDTQYF
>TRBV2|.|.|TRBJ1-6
TGTGCCATCCAGAGCTCCTATAATTCACCCCTCCACTTT
CAIQSSYNSPLHF
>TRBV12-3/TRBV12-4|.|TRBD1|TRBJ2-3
TGTGCCGGCAGTTTCGGGCCGGGACAGGGGGCAGATACGCAGTATTTT
CAGSFGPGQGADTQYF
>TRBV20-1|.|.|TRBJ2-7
TGCAGTGTTGGGGTGCGGGAACCTCAATCTTACGAGCAGTACTTC
CSVGVREPQSYEQYF
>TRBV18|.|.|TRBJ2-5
TGTGCCAGCTCACGACAGGATTCTATCCAAGAGACCCAGTACTTC
CASSRQDSIQETQYF
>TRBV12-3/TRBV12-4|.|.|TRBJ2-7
TGTGCCAGCGTCCCGTTGGGCTCCTACGAGCAGTACTTC
CASVPLGSYEQYF
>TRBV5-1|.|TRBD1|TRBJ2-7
TGCGCCAGCAGCCCGCCGGGACAGAGCTCAAATGAGCGGTACTTC
CASSPPGQSSNERYF
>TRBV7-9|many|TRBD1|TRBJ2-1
TGTGCCAGCAGCTTACAGACAGGGTTAAGAAGCTCCTACAATGAGCAGTTCTTC
CASSLQTGLRSSYNEQFF
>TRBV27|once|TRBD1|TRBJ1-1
TGTGCCAGCAGTCAGACCTCCGGGACAGGGGGCCAGAACACTGAAGCTTTCTTT
CASSQTSGTGGQNTEAFF
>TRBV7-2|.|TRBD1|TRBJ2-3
TGTGCCAGCAGATCCCGACAGGGGTTGACAGATACGCAGTATTTT
CASRSRQGLTDTQYF
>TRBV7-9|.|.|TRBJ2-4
TGTGCCAGCAGCTTAAGGGGCGGAACCAAAAACATTCAGTACTTC
CASSLRGGTKNIQYF
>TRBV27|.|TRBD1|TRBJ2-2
TGTGCCAGCAGACGAGGGACAGGGGTAAACACCGGGGAGCTGTTTTTT
CASRRGTGVNTGELFF
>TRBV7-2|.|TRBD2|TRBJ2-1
TGTGCCAGCAGCCCCCCCGGACTAGCGGGAAGCAATGAGCAGTTCTTC
CASSPPGLAGSNEQFF
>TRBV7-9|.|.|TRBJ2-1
TGTGCCAGCAGCTTGGGCCGTAATTTAAGTCCGAACAATGAGCAGTTCTTC
CASSLGRNLSPNNEQFF
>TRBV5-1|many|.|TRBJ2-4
TGCGCCAGCAGCGCAGGACATTCAGCCAAAAACATTCAGTACTTC
CASSAGHSAKNIQYF
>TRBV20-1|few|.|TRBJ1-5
TGCAGTGCTAGTCGTTGGACGGCCCCCAATCAGCCCCAGCATTTT
CSASRWTAPNQPQHF
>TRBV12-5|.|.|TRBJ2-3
TGTGCTAGTGGTTTGGTAGGGGTAGATACGCAGTATTTT
CASGLVGVDTQYF
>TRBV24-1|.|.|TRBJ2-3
TGTGCCACCAGTTCACCAGCGGAACCCACAGATACGCAGTATTTT
CATSSPAEPTDTQYF
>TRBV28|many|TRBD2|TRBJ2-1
TGTGCCAGCAGCCGATTGACTAGCGGGAGGACTAACAATGAGCAGTTCTTC
CASSRLTSGRTNNEQFF
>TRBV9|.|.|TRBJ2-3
TGTGCCAGCAGCGTAGGGCAGGGAAGGACAGATACGCAGTATTTT
CASSVGQGRTDTQYF
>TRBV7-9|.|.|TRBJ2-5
TGTGCCAGCAGCAAACGTACCGATGGGGATTCAGAGACCCAGTACTTC
CASSKRTDGDSETQYF
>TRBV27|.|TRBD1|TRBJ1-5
TGTGCCAGCAGTTCCTCACGGGGACAGAGCAATCAGCCCCAGCATTTT
CASSSSRGQSNQPQHF
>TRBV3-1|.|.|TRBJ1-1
TGTGCCAGCAGCCAAGGAGGGCAGGGCGTTGGTGAAGCTTTCTTT
CASSQGGQGVGEAFF
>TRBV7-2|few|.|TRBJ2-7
TGTGCCAGCAGCTTAGAGGGGGGGAATGAGCAGTACTTC
CASSLEGGNEQYF
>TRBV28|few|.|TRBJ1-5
TGTGCCAGCAGTTTATCCGCAGTTGGCAATCAGCCCCAGCATTTT
CASSLSAVGNQPQHF
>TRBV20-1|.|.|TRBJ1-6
TGCAGTGGGGGGGGACCGAATAATTCACCCCTCCACTTT
CSGGGPNNSPLHF
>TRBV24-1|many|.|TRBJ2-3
TGTGCCACCAGTGAGAAGAGACGGACAGATACGCAGTATTTT
CATSEKRRTDTQYF
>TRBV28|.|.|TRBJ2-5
TGTGCCAGCAGTATCGGACAGAGTGAAGAGACCCAGTACTTC
CASSIGQSEETQYF
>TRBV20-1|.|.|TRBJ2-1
TGCAGTGCCCAGTACGGGACATCGTTTGTGGAGCAGTTCTTC
CSAQYGTSFVEQFF
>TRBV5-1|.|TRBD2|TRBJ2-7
TGCGCCAGCAGCTTGGGGCCTAGCGGGGGAGGTCGTGAGCAGTACTTC
CASSLGPSGGGREQYF
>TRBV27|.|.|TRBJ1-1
TGTGCCAGCAGTTTGGAACAGGGAATGGGCTCTGAAGCTTTCTTT
CASSLEQGMGSEAFF
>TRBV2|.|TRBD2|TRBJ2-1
TGTGCCAGCACGCGGGAGTCTAGTAACAATGAGCAGTTCTTC
CASTRESSNNEQFF
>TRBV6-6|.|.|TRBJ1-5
TGTGCCAGCAGGGAAAGTCTACAAGCCCAGCATTTT
CASRESLQAQHF
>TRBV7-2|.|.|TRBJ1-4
TGTGCCAGCAGCAAGCAAGGACAGCCGAATGAAAAACTGTTTTTT
CASSKQGQPNEKLFF
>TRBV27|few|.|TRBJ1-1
TGTGCCAGCACCTCGGGCCGCCGGGGCACTGAAGCTTTCTTT
CASTSGRRGTEAFF
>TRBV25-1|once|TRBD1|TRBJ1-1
TGTGCCAGCAGTGGACAGGGGGCTTTTAACACTGAAGCTTTCTTT
CASSGQGAFNTEAFF
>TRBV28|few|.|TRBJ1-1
TGTGCCAGCAGTTTGGGGCAGCGGATCGTGCAAAACACTGAAGCTTTCTTT
CASSLGQRIVQNTEAFF
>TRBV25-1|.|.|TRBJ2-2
TGTGCCAGCATGATGGGGGACCGGACCGGGGAGCTGTTTTTT
CASMMGDRTGELFF
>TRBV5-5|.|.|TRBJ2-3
TGTGCCAGCAGTATCCCGATTGGGGAGGATACGCAGTATTTT
CASSIPIGEDTQYF
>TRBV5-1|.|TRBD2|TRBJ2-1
TGCGCCAGCGCCGGGACTAGCGGGTATAATGAGCAGTTCTTC
CASAGTSGYNEQFF
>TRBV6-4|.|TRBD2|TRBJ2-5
TGTGCCAGCAGTGAAACCGGGACTACCAATGAGCAGTACTTC
CASSETGTTNEQYF